This TCR beta chain was recorded in a study of OX40 agonist ivuxolimab in advanced cancers. Regarding the complete study: Ivuxolimab was a fully human IgG2 agonistic monoclonal antibody targeting the costimulatory receptor OX40 (CD134). Intravenous ivuxolimab was administered to patients every 2 weeks at six dose levels: 0.01, 0.1, 0.3, 1.5, 3 and 10 mg/kg. Of the approximately 54 dose-escalation patients, hepatocellular carcinoma was present in approximately 20, melanoma in roughly 15, renal cell carcinoma in 9 and head and neck cancer in 9. The dose-escalation cohort was around 83% male with a mean age of approximately 60 years, ranging from roughly 20 to 80. Prior anti-PD-1, anti-PD-L1 or anti-CTLA-4 therapy was permitted, and checkpoint inhibitors had been received by 30% to 40% of dose-escalation patients. Partial responses occurred in three dose-escalation patients, of whom one had hepatocellular carcinoma and two had cutaneous melanoma. Peripheral TCRbeta sequencing was intended to test whether TCR sequence diversity was altered and clonal T-cell expansion was caused by ivuxolimab. The monotherapy dose-escalation portion (N of about 52 patients) of the phase I ivuxolimab trial is reported in the paper.

V and J are truncated by 3 bases and 4 bases respectively, leaving an intervening sequence of 13 bases. Reading the germline V gene gives CDR1 SGHAT and CDR2 FQNNGV. Inclusive of the bounding cysteine and phenylalanine, the CDR3 is 15 residues long. Of all the DNA, just the CDR3 is kept, 45 bases in frame from base 1. Genomic DNA was extracted from sorted cells for sequencing of the TCRbeta CDR3 region. The immunoSEQ Assay was used to sequence the TCRbeta CDR3 regions. In its TCRdb copy, this immuneACCESS table keeps in-frame sequences only and misses some clones. Where compared with another copy, unresolved V genes explain less than half of these, and the others have no known cause. Within this sample are more than 35,000 clones, with about 80% of them counted one time only. The ten largest clones capture over 20% of the sample. The trial excluded patients who had a history of autoimmune disease or who were on systemic immunosuppression. Peripheral blood for TCR sequencing was drawn from every dose cohort at baseline, at cycle 4 day 1 and at cycle 7 day 1. Samples were obtained from an open-label, multicenter, first-in-human phase I dose-escalation trial of ivuxolimab. Adults with locally advanced or metastatic melanoma, renal cell carcinoma, hepatocellular carcinoma or head and neck squamous cell carcinoma were enrolled in the trial. Before TCR sequencing, CD4+ T cells and CD8+ T cells from peripheral blood were sorted into separate populations.

Here is what the overall study found, with its caveats: Low levels of normalized T-cell clonal expansion were also seen in some patients who did not respond. At doses from 0.1 to 3.0 mg/kg, clonal expansion was seen in both CD4+ and CD8+ blood T cells between baseline and week 6. After ivuxolimab, expanded clones were on average more numerous among CD8+ T cells than among CD4+ T cells. Antigen specificity was not determined for the clonally expanded peripheral T cells. Partial responders in the 0.1-3.0 mg/kg groups had among the lowest normalized peripheral clonal expansion, especially among CD8+ T cells.

A word on this clone: Its specific antigen is unknown. Base-call qualities are not available, and no considerably larger clone is one nucleotide away.

Sample: CD4+ or CD8+ T cells sorted from blood, taken in a trial of the OX40 agonist ivuxolimab. The TCR originated in an adult with an advanced solid tumor such as melanoma, head and neck, liver or kidney cancer. The chain employs TRBV11-2 and TRBJ2-4; the D segment cannot be called with confidence. The DNA sequence follows: TGTGCCAGCAGCTTTGTTCGGTTGAGTAAAAACATTCAGTACTTC. It encodes CASSFVRLSKNIQYF.